Listed here is a single T cell receptor (beta chain). Its antigen is undetermined. This sample is drawn from a study of T cell responses to AZD1222 COVID-19 vaccine. Study results and limitations: Baseline seropositivity characterized only six or seven AZD1222 recipients. It should be noted that donors were predominantly white British and more often female, and clonal diversity was possibly underestimated. Spike as a whole was targeted by vaccine-associated CD4 TCRs, dominant at 160-218 and 743-854. Unmutated regions of variants are reportedly targeted by nearly half of spike-specific TCRs.

Looked up from germline, CDR1 is KGHSH and CDR2 is LQKENI. This CDR3 spans 15 amino acids. V lost 5 bases and J lost 6, with 18 bases in between. Some clones are missing from TCRdb's copy, which holds only in-frame ones; the method was immunoSEQ multiplex PCR. The sample has 100,000 or so clones; more than 75% are singletons. The TCR comes from an adult in good health. The chain links TRBV18 to TRBJ2-3; possible D gene TRBD1, 6 bases. The material was peripheral blood, obtained on day 0 of AZD1222 vaccination. The CDR3 spells CASSFRQVGYDTQYF. CDR3 coding DNA: TGTGCCAGCTCATTCCGACAGGTTGGGTACGATACGCAGTATTTT.